This T cell receptor (beta chain) was observed in a study of blood T cell repertoires in COVID-19. For the study at large: Sites across the United States, Italy and Spain contributed samples from acute and convalescent COVID-19. T cells, B-cell-depleted T cells, or PBMCs supplied cDNA or gDNA.

As originally analysed: Reference gene primer amplification yielded estimated nucleated cell counts. TCRdb keeps only in-frame clones here, not all; method: immunoSEQ multiplex PCR. V, J and clone size were drawn from that table, and D and trimming were deduced from the DNA. The sample holds about 17,000 clones; 80% to 85% are singletons and the top ten take about 8.1%. This clone came up a few times. The germline CDR1 and CDR2 sequences are LNHDA and SQIVND (reference sequence). This CDR3 spans 16 amino acids. J lost 1 base, V lost 9 bases, and 9 bases had no gene match. This TCR was recovered from a man aged 60-69 years with acute or convalescent COVID-19. The material sequenced was peripheral blood. The chain has TRBV19 and TRBJ1-5; 10 bases are shared with TRBD1. The CDR3 DNA reads as TGTGCCAGCAAGGACAGGGGGGGAGGAAGCAATCAGCCCCAGCATTTT. Encoded protein: CASKDRGGGSNQPQHF.